Sequencing of this TCR beta chain was carried out in a study of blood T cell repertoires in COVID-19. In the authors' workflow: Amplification of reference gene primers provided the estimated nucleated cell counts. Generated by immunoSEQ multiplex PCR, the TCRdb table keeps only in-frame clones and is missing some. The V and J calls and clone size come from that table; D and trimming were worked out from the DNA. The table has fewer than 350,000 clones, around 85% seen once. The CDR3 is made up of 17 amino acids. CDR1 GTSNPN and CDR2 SVGIG come from the germline V gene (reference sequence). The V and J ends lost 3 bases and 8 bases, in that order; junction bases with no gene match: 14.

The material sequenced was PBMCs or T cells enriched from blood (not recorded which). The V gene is TRBV30, the J gene TRBJ2-1, with 12 bases aligning to TRBD2. This TCR derives from a woman in her fifties or sixties who had recovered from COVID-19. CDR3 sequence (DNA): TGTGCCTGGAGCCCATCTCCTGGACTAGCGGGAAAGGATGAGCAGTTCTTC. Translated, it gives CAWSPSPGLAGKDEQFF.